This entry lists 19 T cell receptor beta chains sequenced from one sample in a study of post-analysis software for immune sequencing data. No antigen is known for these receptors. Study-wide points: Among 5 or 6 TRBV segments more frequent in patients than controls were TRBV5-6, TRBV5-1 and TRBV20-1.

Unique molecular identifiers had been added to the TCR beta cDNA libraries. Each CDR3 protein is one row after TCRdb ran MiXCR on the PCR reads. The repertoire consists of some 690,000 distinct CDR3 sequences, with 55% to 70% occurring once and the leading ten covering around 11%. Sequenced: blood. The receptors were sampled from a girl aged 2-10 years with multiple sclerosis.

This clonotype was seen a few times. This chain connects TRBV10-2 to TRBJ1-5; D remains ambiguous. Trimming shortened V by 3 bases and J by 3 bases, and 6 bases separated the two germline ends. The CDR3 extends over 13 amino acids. Germline V gene sequence: CDR1 WSHSY, CDR2 SAAADI. CDR3 DNA sequence: TGCGCCAGCAGTGAAGGGCCCAATCAGCCCCAGCATTTT. Protein product: CASSEGPNQPQHF.

The chain has TRBV3-1 and TRBJ2-1; D might be TRBD2 (7 bases). Per the germline V gene, CDR1 is LGHDT and CDR2 is YNNKEL (reference sequence). This CDR3 is built from 15 residues. V shed 8 bases and J shed 0 bases, with 14 bases lying between them. The CDR3 sequence: CASEGGPGSYNEQFF. Written as DNA, the CDR3 is TGTGCCAGCGAGGGGGGGCCGGGCTCCTACAATGAGCAGTTCTTC.

Only a few counts were recorded for this clonotype. This rearrangement joins TRBV20-1 to TRBJ2-7; D is possibly TRBD2 (5 bases). CDR3 size: 15 residues. CDR1 and CDR2 (germline): DFQATT, SNEGSKA (reference sequence). Trimming took 0 bases from V and 3 from J, leaving 15 bases between them. The CDR3 DNA sequence: TGCAGTGCTAGAGATCCAGAGCGGAGTAACTACGAGCAGTACTTC. It is translated as CSARDPERSNYEQYF.

The rearrangement links TRBV5-5 to TRBJ1-2; no firm D call. Per germline, CDR1 SGHKS and CDR2 YYEKEE (reference sequence). CDR3 length: 13 residues. Trimming cost V 0 bases and J 10 bases, with 13 bases left between them. The CDR3, as DNA: TGTGCCAGCAGCTTGGTAGGGAAAGTGGCCTACACCTTC. Its translation is CASSLVGKVAYTF.

Concerning this clonotype itself: This likely reflects a read error, since a far larger clone is one base away. The chain uses TRBV7-2 and TRBJ2-5; D is unclear. The germline V gene has CDR1 SGHTA and CDR2 FQGNSA. The CDR3 is 11 residues long. The CDR3 DNA is TGTGCCAGCAGCCCCCAAGAGACCCGGTACTTC. Translated: CASSPQETRYF.

This chain uses TRBV4-2 with TRBJ2-5, with a tentative D call TRBD2 (6 bases). Trimming removed 1 base at V and 5 bases at J, with 17 bases between. Germline CDR1 is LGHNA and CDR2 is YNFKEQ. The CDR3 consists of 16 residues. CDR3 DNA: TGTGCCAGCAGCCAAGGGCGGGATGCAGGGAAGGAGACCCAGTACTTC. It encodes CASSQGRDAGKETQYF.

This clonotype was seen only a few times. V is TRBV7-9 and J is TRBJ2-1; D unresolved. Germline values: CDR1 SEHNR, CDR2 FQNEAQ (reference sequence). The CDR3 loop spans 15 amino acids. Trimming shortened V by 5 bases and J by 8 bases, and 19 bases separated the two germline ends. The CDR3 protein is CASSPGTGLSDEQFF. CDR3 DNA sequence: TGTGCCAGCAGCCCGGGCACTGGCCTTTCTGATGAGCAGTTCTTC.

A single count supports this clonotype. This sequence joins TRBV6-1 and TRBJ2-5; 9 nucleotides align to TRBD2. This CDR3 has 14 amino acids. With 6 bases clipped from V and 4 bases from J, the junction kept 6 bases outside the gene matches. Germline CDR1 reads MNHNS; CDR2 reads SASEGT. The CDR3 nucleotides are TGTGCCAGCAGAGCGGGAGGATGGGGAGAGACCCAGTACTTC. Translation gives CASRAGGWGETQYF.

The chain combines TRBV20-1 with TRBJ1-2; no clear D. Trimming cost V 5 bases and J 2 bases, with 12 bases left between them. CDR3 size: 13 residues. Germline CDR1 DFQATT, CDR2 SNEGSKA (reference sequence). Here the CDR3 DNA reads TGCAGTGCTGTAAGACTATCGAACTATGGCTACACCTTC. It codes for CSAVRLSNYGYTF.

This sequence joins TRBV20-1 and TRBJ1-6, with 9 bases lining up with TRBD1. The CDR3 runs to 19 residues. The V gene end was trimmed by 0 bases and the J gene end by 0 bases; junction bases not matched to a gene: 9. The germline CDR1 and CDR2 sequences are DFQATT and SNEGSKA (reference sequence). In DNA, the CDR3 is TGCAGTGCTAGAGAGGGACAGGGACTTTCCTCCTCCTATAATTCACCCCTCCACTTT. It yields the protein CSAREGQGLSSSYNSPLHF.

This clonotype was counted only a few times. The chain joins TRBV12-3 or TRBV12-4 to TRBJ2-6, with TRBD2 as a possible D gene (5 bases). Trimming stripped 2 bases from V and 3 bases from J, with 8 bases between. CDR3 length: 15 residues. The CDR3: CASSLSAVGANVLTF. The DNA for the CDR3 is TGTGCCAGCAGTTTATCAGCGGTTGGGGCCAACGTCCTGACTTTC.

The gene calls are TRBV5-1 and TRBJ1-4, with a tentative D call TRBD1 (5 bases). This CDR3 contains 15 residues. Germline V gene data show CDR1 as SGHRS and CDR2 as YFSETQ. V lost 4 bases and J lost 5, with 15 bases in between. The CDR3 region is CASSLLGVGNEKLFF. The CDR3 DNA reads TGCGCCAGCAGCCTCCTGGGGGTAGGAAATGAAAAACTGTTTTTT.

The chain employs TRBV7-2 and TRBJ2-1; 9 bases map to TRBD1. Trimming cost V 1 base and J 3 bases; bases outside gene matches: 1. The CDR3 contains 15 residues. In germline, CDR1 is SGHTA, CDR2 FQGNSA. The CDR3 DNA reads TGTGCCAGCAGCTTAGACAGGGGGCACTACAATGAGCAGTTCTTC. Translated: CASSLDRGHYNEQFF.

CDR3 loop: CASRGTRQTGEAFF. The CDR3 region has the DNA TGTGCCAGCAGGGGCACGCGACAGACCGGTGAAGCTTTCTTT. The J gene is TRBJ1-1, the V gene TRBV6-1; possibly TRBD1 for D (5 bases). The V gene's germline CDR1 is MNHNS and CDR2 SASEGT. The CDR3 runs 14 residues. The V end was cut by 6 bases, the J end by 7 bases, with 18 bases between.

The rearrangement uses TRBV5-1 and TRBJ2-1, with 9 bases aligning to TRBD2. V dropped 0 bases and J dropped 5; count of bases not matched to a gene: 12. The germline gives CDR1 SGHRS, CDR2 YFSETQ. The CDR3 length is 18 residues. Here the CDR3 DNA reads TGCGCCAGCAGCTTGGTAATGGCGGGAGGGCCAGAGGACAATGAGCAGTTCTTC. Encoded protein: CASSLVMAGGPEDNEQFF.

CDR3 in DNA: TGTGCCAGCAGCCAAGGCGGGACTGGGGGGGCCAACGTCCTGACTTTC. This codes for CASSQGGTGGANVLTF. The chain uses TRBV3-1 and TRBJ2-6; weak D call: TRBD2 (6 bases). This CDR3 has 16 residues. Trimming left V 1 base short and J 4 bases short, with 11 bases between. The V gene's germline CDR1 is LGHDT and CDR2 YNNKEL (reference sequence).

This clonotype has only a few counts. V usage is TRBV10-2 and J usage is TRBJ2-3, with 11 positions matching TRBD1. CDR3 length equals 15 residues. The trim removed 4 bases at V and 5 bases at J, leaving 5 bases unmatched. In germline, CDR1 is WSHSY, CDR2 SAAADI. The CDR3 protein is CASSGRDRGGDTQYF. The CDR3 coding sequence is TGCGCCAGCAGTGGCAGGGACAGGGGGGGAGATACGCAGTATTTT.

This sequence joins TRBV7-2 and TRBJ2-3; no reliable D call. The CDR3 covers 15 residues. The germline V gene encodes CDR1 SGHTA and CDR2 FQGNSA. Trimming removed 2 bases at V and 2 bases at J, with 11 bases between. In nucleotides, the CDR3 is TGTGCCAGCAGCTTAAGCCATTACCCCACAGATACGCAGTATTTT. This sequence encodes CASSLSHYPTDTQYF.

The chain uses TRBV12-3 or TRBV12-4 and TRBJ2-1; no firm D call. V was cut by 3 bases and J by 7 bases, with 13 bases left in between. This CDR3 region has 14 residues. The CDR3 DNA is TGTGCCAGCAGTTTTTCCGTTTTGTCGAATGAGCAGTTCTTC. Encoded protein: CASSFSVLSNEQFF.